A single sample gave rise to the 20 T cell receptor beta chains below, sequenced in a study of T cells in Graves' hyperthyroidism and ophthalmopathy. Researchers took RNA transcripts and amplified the TCR beta CDR3 regions from them. Initially, a first-round RT-PCR of the TCR CDR3 employed the HTBI primer set. TCRdb itself ran the multiplex PCR reads through MiXCR, one entry per CDR3 protein. The table has about 350,000 distinct CDR3 sequences, around a sixth seen once. The sample was blood. The source is a woman in her thirties or forties with Graves' ophthalmopathy.

Concerning this clonotype: One end of the junction varies from germline; a read error may be responsible. The chain has TRBV12-3 or TRBV12-4 and TRBJ1-2, with D unclear. The CDR3 is 18 residues long. The CDR3 loop reads CASSWSSSLPSANYGYIF. CDR3 coding DNA: TGTGCCAGCAGTTGGAGCAGCTCTCTACCTAGCGCTAACTATGGCTACATCTTC.

This clonotype was detected many times. The rearrangement joins TRBV6-2 or TRBV6-3 to TRBJ1-5, with D unresolved. Trimming took 0 bases from V and 6 from J, leaving 15 bases between them. There are 16 residues in the CDR3. Per the germline V gene, CDR1 is MNHEY and CDR2 is SVGEGT. The CDR3 loop reads CASSYSSLPRIQPQHF. DNA for the CDR3: TGTGCCAGCAGTTACTCAAGCCTCCCAAGGATTCAGCCCCAGCATTTT.

Many counts were recorded for this clonotype. The genes are TRBV11-2 and TRBJ2-4; 13 nucleotides match TRBD2. The germline V gene has CDR1 SGHAT and CDR2 FQNNGV. Trimming removed 6 bases from V and 1 base from J; junction bases left unmatched: 12. CDR3 size: 19 residues. CDR3 sequence reads: CASRSRGLAGVAAKNIQYF. The DNA for the CDR3 is TGTGCCAGCAGATCTCGAGGACTAGCGGGAGTGGCGGCCAAAAACATTCAGTACTTC.

This clonotype was recorded at least ten times. CDR3 coding DNA: TGTGCCAGCAGCCATCCCAGCCGACAGGGTGGAGAGACCCAGTACTTC. As protein: CASSHPSRQGGETQYF. The chain uses TRBV27 and TRBJ2-5; 7 bases agree with TRBD1. With 6 bases clipped from V and 4 bases from J, the junction kept 14 bases outside the gene matches. This CDR3 is built from 16 residues. Germline V gene data show CDR1 as MNHEY and CDR2 as SMNVEV (reference sequence).

In this sample, this clonotype turned up many times. Relative to the germline gene, one junction end is altered; a read error may explain this. This rearrangement joins TRBV7-8 to TRBJ1-2; possible D gene TRBD1, 6 bases. In germline, CDR1 is SGHVS, CDR2 FQNEAQ. There are 15 residues in the CDR3. The CDR3 DNA follows: TGTACCAGCAGCCCCCGCGACAGGTTTAACTATGGCTACACCTTC. As protein: CTSSPRDRFNYGYTF. Complete variable domain (other parts from reference TRBV7-8 and TRBJ1-2): GAGVSQSPRYKVAKRGQDVALRCDPISGHVSLFWYQQALGQGPEFLTYFQNEAQLDKSGLPSDRFFAERPEGSVSTLKIQRTQQEDSAVYLCTSSPRDRFNYGYTFGSGTRLTVV.

At least ten counts were recorded for this clonotype. The genes are TRBV7-8 and TRBJ2-2, with 7 bases fitting TRBD1. This CDR3 has 16 residues. CDR1 is SGHVS and CDR2 is FQNEAQ in the germline V gene. Losses at the gene ends were 6 bases for V and 0 bases for J; bases not matched to a gene: 7. The CDR3 region has the DNA TGTGCCAGCAGGAGACAGGGTTCATCGAACACCGGGGAGCTGTTTTTT. It encodes CASRRQGSSNTGELFF.

Many counts were recorded for this clonotype. The CDR3 DNA reads TGCGCCAGCAGCTTTGAGGGGAGTGCCTACGAGCAGTACTTC. Translation: CASSFEGSAYEQYF. The chain employs TRBV5-1 and TRBJ2-7, with D possibly being TRBD1 or TRBD2 (5 bases each). The V gene lost 2 bases and the J gene lost 2 bases, with 11 bases spanning the gap. Germline-derived CDR1 and CDR2 are SGHRS and YFSETQ. This CDR3 region has 14 residues.

As regards this clonotype: Given a much more abundant clone one base away, this may be a read error. The gene calls are TRBV6-1 and TRBJ2-7, with D unclear. The V and J ends lost 4 bases and 0 bases respectively, with 13 bases between them. CDR3 length: 15 residues. Germline CDR1 is MNHNS and CDR2 is SASEGT. Here the CDR3 reads CASSVGRTASYEQYF. In DNA form, the CDR3 reads TGTGCCAGCAGTGTCGGACGTACAGCCTCCTACGAGCAGTACTTC.

The table lists this clonotype with a few counts. The chain recombines TRBV11-1 with TRBJ2-2, with D possibly being TRBD1 or TRBD2 (5 bases each). Trimming took 5 bases from V and 4 from J, leaving 17 bases between them. Germline V CDR1 and CDR2: SGHAT, FQDESV (reference sequence). This CDR3 spans 16 amino acids. CDR3 sequence reads: CASSTPGTALTGELFF. Written as DNA, the CDR3 is TGTGCCAGCAGCACCCCAGGGACGGCCCTCACCGGGGAGCTGTTTTTT.

In its sample, this clonotype was seen many times. The chain joins TRBV5-1 to TRBJ2-5, with D possibly TRBD1 on 6 matching bases. This CDR3 is built from 16 residues. Trimming left V 3 bases short and J 4 bases short, with 19 bases between. The germline CDR1 and CDR2 sequences are SGHRS and YFSETQ. CDR3 region: CASSSSGTHQGETQYF. The CDR3 DNA reads as TGCGCCAGCAGCTCGTCCGGGACACACCAGGGAGAGACCCAGTACTTC.

This clonotype was observed at least ten times. The chain links TRBV27 to TRBJ2-2; 15 bases agree with TRBD2. The junction had 14 bases not matched to a gene; V was cut back by 6 bases and J by 6 bases. Germline CDR1 and CDR2: MNHEY and SMNVEV (reference sequence). The CDR3 is made up of 19 amino acids. The CDR3 loop is CASSRRTSGRALWSGELFF. As DNA, the CDR3 is TGTGCCAGCAGCCGTCGGACTAGCGGGAGGGCCTTGTGGTCCGGGGAGCTGTTTTTT.

This clonotype was seen a handful of times. The CDR3 DNA reads TGTGCCAGCAGTTCCCGGGACAGTGGCTACACCTTC. It is translated as CASSSRDSGYTF. This chain joins TRBV28 and TRBJ1-2; 7 bases are a match to TRBD1. The germline gives CDR1 MDHEN, CDR2 SYDVKM. The CDR3 is 12 residues long. V shed 4 bases and J 7 bases; nucleotides not matched to a gene: 3.

At least ten counts were recorded for this clonotype. A much larger clone differs from this one at a single base, so this may be a read error. The chain employs TRBV15 and TRBJ2-5; perhaps TRBD1 as D (5 bases). This CDR3 has 16 residues. CDR1 is LNHNV, CDR2 YYDKDF, per germline (reference sequence). The CDR3 spells CATSPLNGQNQETQHF. CDR3 nucleotide sequence: TGTGCCACCAGCCCCCTTAACGGACAAAACCAAGAGACCCAGCACTTC.

This chain joins TRBV12-3 or TRBV12-4 and TRBJ2-4; D may be TRBD2 (5 bases). Trimming stripped 6 bases from V and 7 bases from J, with 16 bases between. The CDR3 covers 14 residues. CDR3 in amino acids: CASRSLGVPNIQYF. In DNA, the CDR3 is TGTGCCAGCAGAAGTCTGGGAGTCCCCAACATTCAGTACTTC.

This clonotype came up many times. The chain links TRBV28 to TRBJ1-2, with D perhaps matching TRBD1 (6 bases). V lost 2 bases, J lost 6 bases, and 10 bases lay in between. Germline V gene data show CDR1 as MDHEN and CDR2 as SYDVKM. The CDR3 totals 13 residues. CDR3 loop: CASSLPGANGYTF. As DNA, the CDR3 is TGTGCCAGCAGTTTACCGGGGGCGAATGGCTACACCTTC.

The table lists this clonotype with many counts. The chain is built from TRBV6-1 and TRBJ1-5; D is uncertain. Germline V gives CDR1 MNHNS, CDR2 SASEGT. V gave up 4 bases and J gave up 2 bases, with 9 bases separating them. The CDR3 is made up of 14 amino acids. The CDR3 protein is CASSVHRGNQPQHF. In DNA, the CDR3 is TGTGCCAGCAGTGTCCACAGAGGCAATCAGCCCCAGCATTTT.

This clonotype was seen at least ten times. The chain recombines TRBV27 with TRBJ1-2, with a possible D match to TRBD1 (5 bases). This CDR3 spans 14 amino acids. With 5 bases removed from V and 5 bases from J, the gap between germline ends came to 15 bases. CDR1 is MNHEY, CDR2 SMNVEV, per germline (reference sequence). CDR3 residues: CASSTSGSRYGYTF. CDR3 nucleotide sequence: TGTGCCAGCAGTACCTCAGGGTCCCGTTATGGCTACACCTTC.

There are many counts of this clonotype. The V call is TRBV12-3 or TRBV12-4, the J call TRBJ1-3; no firm D call. This CDR3 region has 17 residues. V gave up 1 base and J gave up 2 bases, with 15 bases separating them. CDR3 sequence reads: CASSLVGEWGTGNTIYF. CDR3 DNA: TGTGCCAGCAGTTTAGTTGGGGAGTGGGGAACTGGAAACACCATATATTTT.

This clonotype has at least ten counts. V is TRBV28 and J is TRBJ1-5; D is unresolved. Trimming removed 4 bases from V and 9 bases from J, with 13 bases in between. CDR1 MDHEN and CDR2 SYDVKM come from the germline V gene. This CDR3 contains 13 residues. The CDR3 bases are TGTGCCAGCAGTTCTACTAGGTTACGGCCCCAGCATTTT. This codes for CASSSTRLRPQHF.

In its sample, this clonotype was seen many times. This sequence joins TRBV12-3 or TRBV12-4 and TRBJ1-1, with D possibly TRBD1 on 5 matching bases. This CDR3 is 14 amino acids long. Trimming shortened V by 3 bases and J by 1 base, and 9 bases separated the two germline ends. CDR3 DNA: TGTGCCAGCAGTTTCGGCGGGGCGAACACTGAAGCTTTCTTT. Protein sequence: CASSFGGANTEAFF.